The present entry profiles one TCR beta chain with its context. Its antigen is not yet known. No quality values exist for individual bases; no much larger clone is one base distant. Stable Graves' hyperthyroidism was defined as no progression to ophthalmopathy during 18 months of follow-up. Hyperthyroidism patients were newly diagnosed, with disease duration under 2 months, and aged 18 to 65 years. The study excluded patients with uncontrolled infections, other autoimmune diseases, pregnancy or lactation. Clinical symptoms, serum thyroxine and TRAb, thyroid ultrasound, and orbital computed tomography formed the basis for the diagnoses. Ficoll-Paque density gradient centrifugation was used to isolate PBMCs from 8.5 to 10 ml of fresh peripheral blood. Trizol reagent was used to extract total RNA, and RNA quality was then checked on an Agilent 2100 Bioanalyzer. Counted from cysteine to phenylalanine, this CDR3 has 15 amino acids. Only the CDR3 region is kept as DNA, spanning 45 bases read in frame from base 1. Trimming removed 0 bases from V and 8 bases from J, leaving 14 bases between the germline ends. From a lookup of the germline V gene (reference sequence), CDR1 and CDR2 are SEHNR and FQNEAQ.

TCR beta CDR3 regions were amplified from RNA transcripts. A first-round RT-PCR of the TCR CDR3 used the HTBI primer set with the Qiagen OneStep RT-PCR kit. Libraries were constructed in a second round of multiplex PCR, after which size selection and purification were carried out. Libraries were sequenced paired-end with 100 bp reads on an Illumina HiSeq2000. The paper's processing steps were these. SOAPnuke was used to process the raw data, removing reads that contained adapters or uncalled bases, had a mean Phred below 15, or lacked an exact match to the constant primer or identifier. COPE v1.2.5 was used to merge the high-quality paired reads, and each unique nucleotide sequence was defined as a clonotype. MiTCR v1.1 was used to align the clonotypes against IMGT TRBV, TRBD and TRBJ reference segments. The analysis was restricted to V-J combinations with a frequency above 0.0001, which together covered over 99% of the repertoires. A TCS score was defined as the ratio between F50 (clonal expansion) and ExV (chaos), using BLOSUM62-based TCRdist between CDR3 peptides within each V-J. Welch's t-statistics and random forest reduced approximately 520 V-J features to around 14, which were used in a naive Bayes classifier (R e1071). TCRdb cleaned the public reads at Q25 with fastp, built clones with MiXCR and kept in-frame beta chains. Duplicate CDR3 protein sequences are folded into a single record with the most common DNA and genes. The V and J calls follow TCRdb's processing rather than the paper's. The sample table shows approximately 400,000 distinct CDR3 sequences, and 15% to 17% are seen once. The ten most abundant clones make up around an eighth of the sample.

The data stem from a study of T cells in Graves' hyperthyroidism and ophthalmopathy (dated by TCRdb to between 2019 and 2020). With regard to the full study: Peripheral blood was sampled at the time of initial diagnosis, prior to any treatment. After sampling, hyperthyroidism patients received methimazole starting at 30 mg daily, and ophthalmopathy patients received high-dose intravenous methylprednisolone. TCR V-J signatures able to tell the groups apart were searched for in a discovery cohort of approximately 95 patients, of whom about 40 had Graves' ophthalmopathy and around 56 had stable Graves' hyperthyroidism. The paper reports TCR Vbeta CDR3 sequencing of approximately 130 peripheral blood samples: fewer than 50 ophthalmopathy, roughly 74 hyperthyroidism and approximately 17 progressor patients. The roughly 100 discovery patients were randomly divided into training and test sets at a 7:3 ratio. Prospective prediction of ophthalmopathy was tested in an independent validation cohort of fewer than 20 hyperthyroidism patients and roughly 16 patients who later progressed to ophthalmopathy. Thyroid tissue and blood T-cell repertoires from over 5 Graves' hyperthyroidism patients were also compared in the study. Broad study findings and their caveats: Sample size was not statistically predetermined, and investigators were not blinded to group allocation. During validation, the model predicted progression to ophthalmopathy a median of approximately 7 months ahead of onset, with almost 71% sensitivity and about 72% specificity. In cross-validation, a model built on a 13 V-J signature told ophthalmopathy apart from stable hyperthyroidism with over 85% sensitivity and about 81% specificity, and in testing the same model reached 80%/75%. Most expanded thyroid clonotypes (frequency above 0.001) were also detected in blood, a finding suggesting that blood repertoires may reflect thyroid immune responses.

The chain is assembled from TRBV7-9 and TRBJ2-1; TRBD2 is a weak D gene call, 6 bases matching. This TCR came from a woman younger than 35 with Graves' hyperthyroidism. The sequenced material came from blood. Here the CDR3 is given as CASSLASLGEDEQFF. The DNA sequence reads TGTGCCAGCAGCTTAGCGTCCCTCGGGGAGGATGAGCAGTTCTTC. Supplemented by the reference TRBV7-9 and TRBJ2-1 proteins around the CDR3, the complete variable domain is DTGVSQNPRHKITKRGQNVTFRCDPISEHNRLYWYRQTLGQGPEFLTYFQNEAQLEKSRLLSDRFSAERPKGSFSTLEIQRTEQGDSAMYLCASSLASLGEDEQFFGPGTRLTVL.